This TCR beta chain was retrieved from a study of CD8+CD57+ T cells in acquired aplastic anemia. Patients chosen for sequencing had shown CD8+CD57+ cell expansion by flow cytometry. Trimming took 4 bases from V and 0 from J, leaving 11 bases between them. CDR3 length equals 16 residues. Germline CDR1 and CDR2: SGHRS and YFSETQ. This clonotype was detected a few times. Investigators profiled TCR beta VDJ and CDR3 from genomic DNA template. TCRdb recomputed calls from the reads with MiXCR, one row per CDR3 protein. The sample yields some 120,000 distinct CDR3 sequences, less than 50% seen once. The chain uses TRBV5-1 and TRBJ1-6, with D possibly matching TRBD1 (5 bases). Sequenced sample: sorted CD4+, CD8+, or CD8+CD57+ T cells (not recorded which) from PBMCs. The TCR sequence derives from a human donor with aplastic anemia. CDR3 bases: TGCGCCAGCAGCCTAAAAACAGGCTCCTATAATTCACCCCTCCACTTT. Its translation: CASSLKTGSYNSPLHF.